One sample yielded the 21 T cell receptor beta chains listed below, sequenced in a study of response to subunit inactivated influenza vaccine. One entry per CDR3 protein results from TCRdb running MiXCR on the RT-PCR reads. The profile shows under 200,000 distinct CDR3 sequences, about 11% of them singletons. Sequences were derived from non-naive T cells sorted from PBMCs, sampled roughly 45 days after vaccination. These receptors were obtained from a man aged 45-60 years who received an inactivated influenza vaccine.

At least ten counts were recorded for this clonotype. The chain has TRBV9 and TRBJ2-5; D is ambiguous. CDR3 length equals 13 residues. Germline V CDR1 and CDR2: SGDLS, YYNGEE. Trimming left V 3 bases short and J 1 base short, with 7 bases between. CDR3: CASSGGVQETQYF. CDR3 sequence (DNA): TGTGCCAGCAGCGGCGGAGTCCAAGAGACCCAGTACTTC. Complete variable domain (other parts from reference TRBV9 and TRBJ2-5): DSGVTQTPKHLITATGQRVTLRCSPRSGDLSVYWYQQSLDQGLQFLIQYYNGEERAKGNILERFSAQQFPDLHSELNLSSLELGDSALYFCASSGGVQETQYFGPGTRLLVL.

The CDR3 region is CSVLRSTEAFF. In DNA, the CDR3 is TGCAGTGTTCTTAGGAGTACTGAAGCTTTCTTT. The chain uses TRBV20-1 and TRBJ1-1; D is undetermined. CDR1 is DFQATT and CDR2 is SNEGSKA in the germline V gene (reference sequence). Trimming left V 7 bases short and J 5 bases short, with 11 bases between. The CDR3 runs to 11 residues.

This clonotype was seen a few times. This chain connects TRBV5-1 to TRBJ2-2; D not resolved. In germline, CDR1 is SGHRS, CDR2 YFSETQ. Trimming cost V 2 bases and J 2 bases, with 10 bases left between them. The CDR3 contains 15 residues. Here the CDR3 DNA reads TGCGCCAGCAGCTTAAGGGCCGATAACACCGGGGAGCTGTTTTTT. This gives the protein CASSLRADNTGELFF.

Turning to this clonotype: A read error may be the cause here, since a much bigger clone is one base away. The DNA of the CDR3 is TGTGCCACCAGTGATTCCGCAGGATCCAATGAGCAGCTCTTC. It translates to CATSDSAGSNEQLF. The V and J genes are TRBV24-1 and TRBJ2-1; D gene unclear. CDR1 is KGHDR and CDR2 is SFDVKD in the germline V gene. This CDR3 is 14 amino acids long.

The gene calls are TRBV9 and TRBJ2-1, with TRBD1 as a possible D gene (6 bases). V lost 7 bases and J 4 bases, leaving 15 bases between the germline ends. Per germline, CDR1 SGDLS and CDR2 YYNGEE. The CDR3 extends over 14 amino acids. CDR3 sequence (DNA): TGTGCCAGCCAGTCCCGGGACAATTACAATGAGCAGTTCTTC. Translated: CASQSRDNYNEQFF. Filled out from reference TRBV9 and TRBJ2-1, the complete variable domain reads DSGVTQTPKHLITATGQRVTLRCSPRSGDLSVYWYQQSLDQGLQFLIQYYNGEERAKGNILERFSAQQFPDLHSELNLSSLELGDSALYFCASQSRDNYNEQFFGPGTRLTVL.

The chain joins TRBV6-5 to TRBJ2-3; D is possibly TRBD2 (6 bases). The CDR3 is 17 residues long. Germline loops: CDR1 MNHEY, CDR2 SVGAGI. V was cut by 0 bases and J by 4 bases, with 17 bases left in between. CDR3 in amino acids: CASSYSKSSESADTQYF. Here the CDR3 DNA reads TGTGCCAGCAGTTACTCGAAATCTAGCGAATCCGCAGATACGCAGTATTTT.

This clonotype showed up many times. This chain joins TRBV29-1 and TRBJ1-6, with D unresolved. The germline gives CDR1 SQVTM, CDR2 ANQGSEA. The CDR3 has 13 amino acids. Deletions cut 6 bases from V and 7 bases from J, with 13 bases between. CDR3 sequence reads: CSVRRDRNSPLHF. CDR3 DNA sequence: TGCAGCGTGAGACGGGATCGGAATTCACCCCTCCACTTT.

The chain employs TRBV20-1 and TRBJ1-2; tentative D call: TRBD1 (5 bases). V was shortened by 1 base and J by 2 bases, with 23 bases between the two germline ends. Germline CDR1 DFQATT, CDR2 SNEGSKA (reference sequence). This CDR3 is 18 amino acids long. The CDR3 here is CSARVPTLRGAFNYGYTF. The CDR3 coding sequence is TGCAGTGCTAGAGTCCCTACCCTCCGGGGCGCTTTCAACTATGGCTACACCTTC.

The gene calls are TRBV20-1 and TRBJ2-6; D assignment may be TRBD1 or TRBD2 (7 bases each). The CDR3 length is 15 residues. CDR1 DFQATT and CDR2 SNEGSKA come from the germline V gene (reference sequence). With 4 bases removed from V and 5 bases from J, the gap between germline ends came to 15 bases. Here the CDR3 DNA reads TGCAGTGCTACGACAGGGAGGGTGAGGGCCAACGTCCTGACTTTC. Its translation: CSATTGRVRANVLTF.

This clonotype was seen many times. The rearrangement joins TRBV12-3 or TRBV12-4 to TRBJ2-5; 7 nucleotides line up with TRBD2. V lost 6 bases, J lost 4 bases, and 5 bases stayed unmatched. The CDR3 consists of 13 residues. CDR3 sequence: CASRTLARETQYF. The CDR3 DNA is TGTGCCAGCAGGACACTAGCGAGAGAGACCCAGTACTTC.

The chain has TRBV28 and TRBJ2-7; no firm D call. Germline values: CDR1 MDHEN, CDR2 SYDVKM. Deletions cut 1 base from V and 5 bases from J, with 12 bases between. The CDR3 extends over 14 amino acids. Here the CDR3 DNA reads TGTGCCAGCAGTTTATCAGGCGGATTCAACGAGCAGTACTTC. Its translation is CASSLSGGFNEQYF.

This clonotype was seen only a few times. The chain combines TRBV7-8 with TRBJ2-2; perhaps D is TRBD1 or TRBD2 (6 bases each). This CDR3 has 15 amino acids. Trimming took off 5 bases at V and 16 bases at J, with 26 bases between the two ends. Germline loops: CDR1 SGHVS, CDR2 FQNEAQ. The CDR3 region has the DNA TGTGCCAGCAGCCTAGAACCGGGCAGGCCCGAGGGGGGGTTTTTT. Residues: CASSLEPGRPEGGFF.

This clonotype was counted a few times. V is TRBV11-2 and J is TRBJ2-5; D is undetermined. CDR1 and CDR2 (germline): SGHAT, FQNNGV. The V end was cut by 1 base, the J end by 3 bases, with 12 bases between. This CDR3 region has 15 residues. The DNA of the CDR3 is TGTGCCAGCAGCTTAGTCCCGTCCTCGGAAGAGACCCAGTACTTC. Translation gives CASSLVPSSEETQYF.

DNA for the CDR3: TGCAGTGCTAGAGACCATGGACAATTTAAAGAGACCCAGTACTTC. Residues: CSARDHGQFKETQYF. The chain combines TRBV20-1 with TRBJ2-5; perhaps TRBD1 as D (5 bases). This CDR3 has 15 residues. V was trimmed by 0 bases and J by 3 bases, leaving 14 bases between them. CDR1 is DFQATT and CDR2 is SNEGSKA in the germline V gene (reference sequence).

This clonotype came up many times. The V call is TRBV19, the J call TRBJ1-5; D might be TRBD1 (6 bases). This CDR3 is built from 17 residues. Deletions cut 5 bases from V and 5 bases from J, with 22 bases between. Germline V gene lookup returns CDR1 LNHDA and CDR2 SQIVND (reference sequence). CDR3 amino acids: CASSFRSYGTKYQPQHF. The CDR3 DNA reads as TGTGCCAGTAGTTTCAGAAGTTACGGGACAAAATATCAGCCCCAGCATTTT.

This clonotype was picked up many times. The chain is built from TRBV12-3 or TRBV12-4 and TRBJ2-7, with TRBD1 matching over 9 bases. V shed 5 bases, J shed 0 bases, and the junction held 5 bases outside the gene matches. This CDR3 spans 15 amino acids. The CDR3 region is CASSDRDRASYEQYF. The CDR3 DNA reads TGTGCCAGCAGTGACCGGGACAGGGCCTCCTACGAGCAGTACTTC.

CDR3 sequence: CASSQDFGGYEQYF. In DNA, the CDR3 is TGTGCCAGCAGCCAAGATTTTGGGGGGTACGAGCAGTACTTC. The rearrangement joins TRBV14 to TRBJ2-7; possibly TRBD2 for D (6 bases). Germline V CDR1 and CDR2: SGHDN, FVKESK. With 0 bases removed from V and 4 bases from J, the gap between germline ends came to 10 bases. The CDR3 extends over 14 amino acids.

The gene calls are TRBV5-6 and TRBJ2-2, with D perhaps TRBD2 (5 bases). CDR1 is SGHDT and CDR2 is YYEEEE in the germline V gene. V gave up 9 bases and J gave up 7 bases, with 16 bases separating them. The CDR3 has 13 amino acids. In nucleotides, the CDR3 is TGTGCCATGGGCCGCGGAGGCAGCGGGGAGCTGTTTTTT. This translates into CAMGRGGSGELFF.

This clonotype showed up many times. This chain connects TRBV20-1 to TRBJ1-2; TRBD1 is a possible D gene (6 bases). Trimming stripped 6 bases from V and 2 bases from J, with 13 bases between. The CDR3 has 13 amino acids. CDR1 and CDR2 (germline): DFQATT, SNEGSKA (reference sequence). The CDR3 here is CSATGGGNYGYTF. The CDR3 region has the DNA TGCAGTGCCACGGGGGGGGGCAACTATGGCTACACCTTC.

The chain joins TRBV7-9 to TRBJ2-7; TRBD2 might be the D (5 bases). CDR1 SEHNR and CDR2 FQNEAQ come from the germline V gene (reference sequence). The length of the CDR3 is 14 residues. V was pared by 1 base and J by 10 bases, with 17 bases between. The CDR3 loop reads CASSLDGSDGRQYF. DNA of the CDR3: TGTGCCAGCAGCTTAGATGGGTCGGATGGGAGACAGTACTTC. Filled out from reference TRBV7-9 and TRBJ2-7, the complete variable domain reads DTGVSQNPRHKITKRGQNVTFRCDPISEHNRLYWYRQTLGQGPEFLTYFQNEAQLEKSRLLSDRFSAERPKGSFSTLEIQRTEQGDSAMYLCASSLDGSDGRQYFGPGTRLTVT.

The V and J genes are TRBV20-1 and TRBJ2-5, with a weak D call TRBD2 (6 bases). Germline V CDR1 and CDR2: DFQATT, SNEGSKA (reference sequence). Trimming took off 0 bases at V and 3 bases at J, with 14 bases between the two ends. This CDR3 comprises 15 residues. CDR3 nucleotide sequence: TGCAGTGCTAGAGAGTCCGGGACTCGAAAAGAGACCCAGTACTTC. Translating it yields CSARESGTRKETQYF.